The clone carrying this T cell receptor beta chain was detected once. As yet, its antigen is unknown. Germline-derived CDR1 and CDR2 are LNHDA and SQIVND (reference sequence). The CDR3 spans 15 residues. Trimming took 4 bases from V and 3 from J, leaving 12 bases between them. This entry is derived from a study of PD-1 blockade in classical Hodgkin lymphoma. General study results and limits: Underlying causes for the observed repertoire differences were not defined, possibly disease activity or prior therapy. Researchers reported that CD4+ TCR diversity, though not CD8+, rose significantly by C4D1. Partial responders and progressors had significantly lower baseline TCR diversity.

Relapse after autologous stem cell transplantation occurred in every patient, and brentuximab vedotin exposure varied. Progressive disease, partial response or complete response was each patient's best response. Libraries were prepared by immunoSEQ multiplex PCR; TCRdb keeps only in-frame clonotypes and omits some of them. The sample yields about 100,000 clones, around nine tenths seen once. The specimen comprised peripheral blood mononuclear cells (PBMCs), sampled before the second cycle of nivolumab. This sequence was found in a human donor with classical Hodgkin lymphoma. V is TRBV19 and J is TRBJ1-4; no clear D gene. For the CDR3, the DNA is TGTGCCAGTAGTAGCGACGGGTTGGCTAATGAAAAACTGTTTTTT. Its protein is CASSSDGLANEKLFF.